This T cell receptor (beta chain) emerged from a study of vaccination and CD4 T cells after COVID-19. The wider study: Testing by nasal swab PCR showed convalescent patients to be SARS-CoV-2 positive; 8 to 10 were mild and one was severe.

The Oncomine TCR Beta short-read assay was what sequenced the DNA obtained from cultured CD4+ T cells. It was cultured CD4+ T cells from which genomic DNA was extracted. TCRdb fed the PCR reads into MiXCR, producing one record per CDR3 protein. The table has some 4,300 distinct CDR3 sequences, about 20% seen once. This clonotype has only a few counts. Its antigen is as yet unknown. Treatment of the sample: 10-day PBMC culture with coronavirus spike peptide pools or control peptides (ViraFEST assay). This receptor was taken from a human donor who had recovered from COVID-19. The sequenced material came from CD4+ T cells from blood, cultured in vitro.

The CDR3 spells CASSPHYKGGRTGELFF. The CDR3 DNA reads as TGTGCCAGCAGCCCCCATTACAAGGGGGGGCGAACCGGGGAGCTGTTTTTT. This chain uses TRBV11-2 with TRBJ2-2, with a weak D call TRBD2 (7 bases). Germline CDR1 reads SGHAT; CDR2 reads FQNNGV. The germline V and J ends were trimmed by 5 bases and 5 bases, with 21 bases remaining between them. The CDR3 is made up of 17 amino acids.